This entry lists 24 T cell receptor beta chains sequenced from one sample in a study of blood T cell repertoires in COVID-19. Using immunoSEQ multiplex PCR, the repertoire was profiled, and TCRdb retains in-frame clones only, with some absent. The sample holds under 150,000 clones; more than 70% are singletons and the top ten take approximately 1.4%. Sequencing was performed on peripheral blood. The receptors were sampled from a human donor in a cohort sampled during active COVID-19.

The rearrangement links TRBV10-1 to TRBJ1-2; D not certain. The ends were cut back, 4 bases at V and 3 bases at J, with 12 bases in the middle. Per germline, CDR1 WNHNN and CDR2 SYGVQD (reference sequence). CDR3 size: 14 residues. CDR3 in amino acids: CASSAGFGDYGYTF. The CDR3 region has the DNA TGCGCCAGCAGTGCGGGTTTCGGGGACTATGGCTACACCTTC.

V and J are TRBV27 and TRBJ2-2; D might be TRBD2 (6 bases). The germline V gene encodes CDR1 MNHEY and CDR2 SMNVEV (reference sequence). This CDR3 is built from 18 residues. V lost 5 bases and J lost 5, with 24 bases in between. CDR3 bases: TGTGCCAGCAGTGGGGTGGCAGGGACCTTCGCGGGGACCGGGGAGCTGTTTTTT. Translation: CASSGVAGTFAGTGELFF.

The chain employs TRBV12-3 or TRBV12-4 and TRBJ2-1; the D gene is possibly TRBD1 (5 bases). V was clipped by 5 bases and J by 8 bases, with 13 bases between them. This CDR3 has 13 amino acids. DNA of the CDR3: TGTGCCAGCAGTGAGAACTGGGGCGATGAGCAGTTCTTC. The encoded protein is CASSENWGDEQFF.

Here the CDR3 reads CASSRTSGGAHEQFF. CDR3 bases: TGTGCCAGCAGCCGAACTAGCGGGGGGGCTCATGAGCAGTTCTTC. This chain uses TRBV3-1 (or the pseudogene TRBV3-2) with TRBJ2-1, with 13 nucleotides matching TRBD2. Germline CDR1 is LGHDT and CDR2 is YNNKEL (reference sequence). The ends lost 4 bases at V and 8 bases at J; junction bases unmatched: 5. The CDR3 covers 15 residues.

The genes are TRBV30 and TRBJ2-2; 11 bases fit TRBD2. Germline CDR1 and CDR2: GTSNPN and SVGIG (reference sequence). V lost 0 bases to trimming and J lost 9 bases; unmatched junction nucleotides: 6. The CDR3 has 15 residues. The CDR3 DNA sequence: TGTGCCTGGAGTGTAAGGCTAGCGGGGGGCCGGGAGCTGTTTTTT. Translation gives CAWSVRLAGGRELFF.

CDR3 in amino acids: CASSLPGLTGDGYQETQYF. The CDR3 DNA sequence: TGTGCCAGCAGCCTTCCGGGTCTGACTGGAGATGGGTACCAAGAGACCCAGTACTTC. The chain couples TRBV5-4 to TRBJ2-5; no clear D. The CDR3 has 19 amino acids. V lost 4 bases and J 0 bases, leaving 25 bases between the germline ends. The germline CDR1 and CDR2 sequences are SGHNT and YYREEE (reference sequence).

This clone occurred once. The genes are TRBV3-1 (or the pseudogene TRBV3-2) and TRBJ2-4, with D possibly matching TRBD1 (6 bases). Germline V gives CDR1 LGHDT, CDR2 YNNKEL (reference sequence). CDR3 length: 14 residues. The V gene lost 7 bases and the J gene lost 9 bases, with 19 bases spanning the gap. The CDR3, as DNA: TGTGCCAGCACCTCCGGGTCTCAAGGGGGCATTCAGTACTTC. Its translation: CASTSGSQGGIQYF.

The chain recombines TRBV6-5 with TRBJ2-4, with 7 bases identical to TRBD1. This CDR3 comprises 15 residues. Germline V lookup: CDR1 MNHEY, CDR2 SVGAGI. Germline trimming cut 7 bases from V and 3 bases from J; bases unmatched to any gene: 9. The CDR3 nucleotides read TGTGCCAGCATTCAACGACAGGGAGTCAAAAACATTCAGTACTTC. Protein sequence: CASIQRQGVKNIQYF.

The chain is built from TRBV5-1 and TRBJ2-1; D possibly corresponds to TRBD2 (6 bases). This CDR3 is built from 16 residues. The V end lost 1 base, the J end lost 1 base, and 12 bases lay between the germline ends. The germline V gene has CDR1 SGHRS and CDR2 YFSETQ. CDR3 DNA: TGCGCCAGCAGCTTGCCTCGTAGCGGTTCCTACAATGAGCAGTTCTTC. Its protein is CASSLPRSGSYNEQFF.

The gene calls are TRBV24-1 and TRBJ1-2, with D hard to call. V was clipped by 1 base and J by 8 bases, with 7 bases between them. In germline, CDR1 is KGHDR, CDR2 SFDVKD. The CDR3 contains 12 residues. The CDR3 reads CATSDFSGGYTF. CDR3 DNA sequence: TGTGCCACCAGTGATTTCTCGGGGGGCTACACCTTC.

This clone occurred a few times. The gene calls are TRBV6-2 or TRBV6-3 and TRBJ2-7, with 11 nucleotides matching TRBD2. This CDR3 is 17 amino acids long. V lost 4 bases and J lost 2; bases outside the gene matches: 10. The germline V gene has CDR1 MNHEY and CDR2 SVGEGT. CDR3 sequence: CASSSYETSGKPYEQYF. CDR3 nucleotides: TGTGCCAGCAGTTCTTACGAGACTAGCGGGAAACCCTACGAGCAGTACTTC.

The chain couples TRBV6-2 or TRBV6-3 to TRBJ2-7, with D perhaps matching TRBD1 (6 bases). Germline values: CDR1 MNHEY, CDR2 SVGEGT. Trimming took off 2 bases at V and 3 bases at J, with 11 bases between the two ends. The CDR3 is 14 residues long. The CDR3 loop reads CASSYQGRGYEQYF. The CDR3 DNA follows: TGTGCCAGCAGTTACCAAGGCAGGGGCTACGAGCAGTACTTC.

The chain recombines TRBV2 with TRBJ1-5; D unclear. V was trimmed by 2 bases and J by 2 bases, leaving 7 bases between them. This CDR3 has 14 residues. Germline-derived CDR1 and CDR2 are SNHLY and FYNNEI. The CDR3 sequence: CASSETERNQPQHF. For the CDR3, the DNA is TGTGCCAGCAGTGAAACTGAGCGCAATCAGCCCCAGCATTTT.

This rearrangement joins TRBV19 to TRBJ1-5; no clear D. This CDR3 comprises 14 residues. Trimming removed 5 bases from V and 5 bases from J, with 13 bases in between. CDR1 is LNHDA and CDR2 is SQIVND in the germline V gene (reference sequence). Here the CDR3 reads CASSPRTRDQPQHF. The CDR3 region has the DNA TGTGCCAGTAGTCCCCGGACGAGGGATCAGCCCCAGCATTTT.

This chain uses TRBV5-1 with TRBJ1-6; perhaps TRBD1 as D (6 bases). Germline V CDR1 and CDR2: SGHRS, YFSETQ. Trimming shortened V by 0 bases and J by 7 bases, and 11 bases separated the two germline ends. The CDR3 is 15 residues long. Written as DNA, the CDR3 is TGCGCCAGCAGCTTGGGGGGGCGGCTCAATTCACCCCTCCACTTT. This gives the protein CASSLGGRLNSPLHF.

This chain joins TRBV5-4 and TRBJ2-3; TRBD2 might be the D (5 bases). Germline V gene sequence: CDR1 SGHNT, CDR2 YYREEE (reference sequence). V lost 0 bases and J lost 6, with 5 bases in between. CDR3 length: 12 residues. CDR3 region: CASSLAGDTQYF. Here the CDR3 DNA reads TGTGCCAGCAGCTTGGCGGGGGATACGCAGTATTTT.

J is TRBJ1-2 and V is TRBV13, with D uncertain. Germline CDR1 reads PRHDT; CDR2 reads FYEKMQ (reference sequence). The CDR3 length is 12 residues. V was cut by 0 bases and J by 12 bases, with 11 bases left in between. The CDR3 sequence: CASSLGPPWHTF. The CDR3 DNA follows: TGTGCCAGCAGCTTAGGGCCTCCTTGGCACACCTTC. Based on the CDR3 plus reference TRBV13 and TRBJ1-2, the full variable domain is AAGVIQSPRHLIKEKRETATLKCYPIPRHDTVYWYQQGPGQDPQFLISFYEKMQSDKGSIPDRFSAQQFSDYHSELNMSSLELGDSALYFCASSLGPPWHTFGSGTRLTVV.

The rearrangement joins TRBV5-1 to TRBJ2-5, with D uncertain. Trimming took 4 bases from V and 5 from J, leaving 21 bases between them. This CDR3 is 16 amino acids long. Germline-derived CDR1 and CDR2 are SGHRS and YFSETQ. The CDR3 here is CASSLPLTDFEETQYF. CDR3 bases: TGCGCCAGCAGCCTCCCTTTGACTGACTTCGAGGAGACCCAGTACTTC.

This chain joins TRBV30 and TRBJ2-3; 9 bases fit TRBD2. J gave up 7 bases and V 5 bases, and 13 bases lay outside the gene matches. The germline gives CDR1 GTSNPN, CDR2 SVGIG (reference sequence). CDR3 length equals 15 residues. The CDR3 DNA sequence: TGTGCCTGGGGGGACATAGCGGGAGTTGGGAATACGCAGTATTTT. Translated: CAWGDIAGVGNTQYF. The whole variable domain, filled in from reference TRBV30 and TRBJ2-3, reads SQTIHQWPATLVQPVGSPLSLECTVEGTSNPNLYWYRQAAGRGLQLLFYSVGIGQISSEVPQNLSASRPQDRQFILSSKKLLLSDSGFYLCAWGDIAGVGNTQYFGPGTRLTVL.

V usage is TRBV5-1 and J usage is TRBJ2-7; weak D call: TRBD2 (6 bases). CDR3 size: 15 residues. CDR1 and CDR2 from the germline V gene are SGHRS and YFSETQ. Trimming left V 0 bases short and J 3 bases short, with 13 bases between. Here the CDR3 DNA reads TGCGCCAGCAGCTTGGCCTATGGGGAGGTCTACGAGCAGTACTTC. Protein product: CASSLAYGEVYEQYF.

The chain is built from TRBV4-1 and TRBJ2-7; 10 bases map to TRBD2. V shed 4 bases and J 7 bases; nucleotides not matched to a gene: 4. CDR3 length equals 13 residues. CDR1 and CDR2 from the germline V gene are MGHRA and YSYEKL. The CDR3 sequence is CASSLQTSGEQYF. DNA for the CDR3: TGCGCCAGCAGCCTCCAGACTAGCGGGGAGCAGTACTTC.

The chain employs TRBV4-2 and TRBJ2-6, with D possibly matching TRBD2 (5 bases). This CDR3 region has 15 residues. CDR1 and CDR2 (germline): LGHNA, YNFKEQ. V was clipped by 0 bases and J by 12 bases, with 15 bases between them. DNA for the CDR3: TGTGCCAGCAGCCAAGACTCGGCGCGGGTCGCCGTCCTGACTTTC. Protein: CASSQDSARVAVLTF.

This clone has just one count. The rearrangement uses TRBV19 and TRBJ1-1, with 9 bases lining up with TRBD1. Germline values: CDR1 LNHDA, CDR2 SQIVND (reference sequence). This CDR3 has 16 residues. The J segment lost 0 bases and the V segment lost 1 base, leaving 3 bases of the junction unmatched. CDR3 protein: CASSIGDRVMNTEAFF. The CDR3 DNA sequence: TGTGCCAGTAGTATAGGGGACAGGGTGATGAACACTGAAGCTTTCTTT.

This chain links TRBV6-4 with TRBJ1-2, with 7 bases aligning to TRBD1. This CDR3 has 14 residues. The V gene end was trimmed by 5 bases and the J gene end by 7 bases; junction bases not matched to a gene: 10. The germline V gene encodes CDR1 MRHNA and CDR2 SNTAGT. CDR3 nucleotide sequence: TGTGCCAGCAGTCCCGACAGGGTTGCGCGTGGCTACACCTTC. This translates into CASSPDRVARGYTF.